Reported below is one T cell receptor (beta chain). Antigen: not known. These data belong to a study of spatial heterogeneity in lung cancer. Study observations and caveats: Ubiquitous expanded tumor TCRs were seen in blood more at resection than at follow-up.

This CDR3 contains 13 residues. V was clipped by 5 bases and J by 3 bases, with 11 bases between them. Germline CDR1 reads SEHNR; CDR2 reads FQNEAQ (reference sequence). A unique molecular identifier was attached to every TCR cDNA molecule. TCRdb reprocessed the 5' RACE reads with MiXCR, giving one entry per CDR3 protein. The sample lists 30,000 to 45,000 distinct CDR3 sequences; around 7.2% were seen once. The sample's time point: sample taken at primary tumor resection. Frozen PBMC, nontumor lung or tumor provided whole RNA, which was sequenced unsorted. The clonotype was recovered from a male donor with early-stage non-small cell lung cancer. The chain combines TRBV7-9 with TRBJ2-7; D tentatively reads TRBD1 or TRBD2 (5 bases each). Sequencing used PBMCs, obtained at surgery. CDR3 in DNA: TGTGCCAGCAGCAGGGACGACTTCTACGAGCAGTACGTC. It is translated as CASSRDDFYEQYV.